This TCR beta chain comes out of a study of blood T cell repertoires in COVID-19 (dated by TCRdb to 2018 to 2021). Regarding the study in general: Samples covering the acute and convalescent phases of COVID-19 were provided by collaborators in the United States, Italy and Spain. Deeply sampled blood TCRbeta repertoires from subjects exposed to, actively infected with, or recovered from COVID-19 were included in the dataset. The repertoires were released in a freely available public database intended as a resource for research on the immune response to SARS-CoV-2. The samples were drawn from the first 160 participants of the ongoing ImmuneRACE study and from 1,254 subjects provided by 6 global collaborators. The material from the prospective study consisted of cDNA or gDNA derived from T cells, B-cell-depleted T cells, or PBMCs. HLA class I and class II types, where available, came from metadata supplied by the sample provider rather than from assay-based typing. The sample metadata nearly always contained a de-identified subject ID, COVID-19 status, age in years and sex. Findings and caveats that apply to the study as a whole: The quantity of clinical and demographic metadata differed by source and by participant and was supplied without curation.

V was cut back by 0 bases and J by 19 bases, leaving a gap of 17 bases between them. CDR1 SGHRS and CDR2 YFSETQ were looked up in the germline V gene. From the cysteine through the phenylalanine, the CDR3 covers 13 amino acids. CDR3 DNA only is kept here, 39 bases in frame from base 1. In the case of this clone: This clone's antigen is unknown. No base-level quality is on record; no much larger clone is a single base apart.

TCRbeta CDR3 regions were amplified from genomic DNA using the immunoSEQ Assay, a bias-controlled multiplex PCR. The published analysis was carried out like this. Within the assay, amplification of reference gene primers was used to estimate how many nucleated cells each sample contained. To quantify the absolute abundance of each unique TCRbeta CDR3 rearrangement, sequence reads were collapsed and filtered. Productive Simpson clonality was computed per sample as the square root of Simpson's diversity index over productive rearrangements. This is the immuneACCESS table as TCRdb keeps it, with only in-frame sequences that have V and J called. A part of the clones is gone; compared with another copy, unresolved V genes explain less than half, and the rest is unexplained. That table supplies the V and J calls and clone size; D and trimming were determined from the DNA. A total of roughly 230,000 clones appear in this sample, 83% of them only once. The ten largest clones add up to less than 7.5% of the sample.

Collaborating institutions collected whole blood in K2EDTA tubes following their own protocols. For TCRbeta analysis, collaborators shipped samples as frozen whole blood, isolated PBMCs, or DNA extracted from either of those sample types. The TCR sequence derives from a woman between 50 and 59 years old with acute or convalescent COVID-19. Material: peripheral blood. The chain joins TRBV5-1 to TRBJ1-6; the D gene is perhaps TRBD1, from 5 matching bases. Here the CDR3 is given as CASSLEVGATGHF. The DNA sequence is TGCGCCAGCAGCTTGGAGGTTGGGGCGACCGGGCACTTT.